A selection of T cell receptor beta chains follows, all from one sample in a study of blood T cells in healthy people across ages. TCRdb called the 5' RACE reads again in MiXCR, with one record for every CDR3 protein. The sample has about 770,000 distinct CDR3 sequences, under 45% seen once; the top ten hold about a fifth. Sequenced material: blood. Every receptor here comes from a man in his 60s in good health. CDR3s include the opening cysteine and the closing phenylalanine or tryptophan. Fields, in order: J gene, clone size, V gene, D gene, CDR3 protein, CDR3 DNA. D genes are given only for firm matches. Some rows mark clone size as missing; the rest say once, few, many or name a class of expanded clone.

j_gene: TRBJ1-6; abundance: NA; v_gene: TRBV21-1; d_gene: NA; CDR3aa: CASSPRGPSGNNSPLHF; CDR3nt: TGTGCCAGCAGCCCTAGAGGGCCCTCGGGAAATAATTCACCCCTCCACTTT
j_gene: TRBJ2-3; abundance: NA; v_gene: TRBV4-1; d_gene: NA; CDR3aa: CASSQEGGAPDTQYF; CDR3nt: TGCGCCAGCAGCCAAGAAGGGGGGGCCCCAGATACGCAGTATTTT
j_gene: TRBJ2-3; abundance: few; v_gene: TRBV20-1; d_gene: NA; CDR3aa: CSARDGQGLDTQYF; CDR3nt: TGCAGTGCTAGAGATGGGCAGGGTTTAGATACGCAGTATTTT
j_gene: TRBJ2-3; abundance: NA; v_gene: TRBV5-1; d_gene: TRBD1; CDR3aa: CASSLSPGQGATDTQYF; CDR3nt: TGCGCCAGCAGCTTGTCACCGGGACAGGGGGCCACAGATACGCAGTATTTT
j_gene: TRBJ2-7; abundance: many; v_gene: TRBV13; d_gene: NA; CDR3aa: CASSVSDSYEQYF; CDR3nt: TGTGCCAGCAGCGTCTCGGACAGCTACGAGCAGTACTTC
j_gene: TRBJ2-3; abundance: NA; v_gene: TRBV5-1; d_gene: TRBD2; CDR3aa: CASSPDKLAGGPQGTQYF; CDR3nt: TGCGCCAGCAGCCCCGATAAACTAGCGGGGGGGCCTCAAGGTACGCAGTATTTT
j_gene: TRBJ2-1; abundance: NA; v_gene: TRBV27; d_gene: TRBD2; CDR3aa: CASNIAGAHYNEQFF; CDR3nt: TGTGCCAGCAACATAGCGGGGGCCCACTACAATGAGCAGTTCTTC
j_gene: TRBJ1-2; abundance: few; v_gene: TRBV6-5; d_gene: NA; CDR3aa: CASSPAGEGYGYTF; CDR3nt: TGTGCCAGCAGCCCGGCGGGTGAGGGCTATGGCTACACCTTC
j_gene: TRBJ2-3; abundance: NA; v_gene: TRBV3-1; d_gene: TRBD2; CDR3aa: CASSQEVLAGALDTDTQYF; CDR3nt: TGTGCCAGCAGCCAAGAGGTACTAGCGGGGGCCCTCGACACAGATACGCAGTATTTT
j_gene: TRBJ2-5; abundance: NA; v_gene: TRBV7-2; d_gene: NA; CDR3aa: CASSLARRHQETQYF; CDR3nt: TGTGCCAGCAGCTTAGCCCGGAGGCACCAAGAGACCCAGTACTTC
j_gene: TRBJ2-3; abundance: NA; v_gene: TRBV5-6; d_gene: NA; CDR3aa: CASSLPGGLNTQYF; CDR3nt: TGTGCCAGCAGCTTGCCTGGGGGGTTGAATACGCAGTATTTT
j_gene: TRBJ2-5; abundance: NA; v_gene: TRBV20-1; d_gene: TRBD2; CDR3aa: CSATLAGVETQYF; CDR3nt: TGCAGTGCAACACTAGCGGGGGTAGAGACCCAGTACTTC
j_gene: TRBJ2-7; abundance: few; v_gene: TRBV3-1; d_gene: NA; CDR3aa: CASSQTDEQYF; CDR3nt: TGTGCCAGCAGCCAAACAGACGAGCAGTACTTC
j_gene: TRBJ2-5; abundance: NA; v_gene: TRBV9; d_gene: NA; CDR3aa: CASSLEGRVTETQYF; CDR3nt: TGTGCCAGCAGCTTGGAGGGGCGTGTTACAGAGACCCAGTACTTC
j_gene: TRBJ2-7; abundance: NA; v_gene: TRBV9; d_gene: TRBD1; CDR3aa: CASTPGGTGIYEQYF; CDR3nt: TGTGCCAGCACTCCAGGCGGGACAGGGATCTACGAGCAGTACTTC
j_gene: TRBJ2-1; abundance: few; v_gene: TRBV5-6; d_gene: NA; CDR3aa: CASSLQGFGEQFF; CDR3nt: TGTGCCAGCAGCTTGCAGGGATTCGGCGAGCAGTTCTTC
j_gene: TRBJ1-2; abundance: NA; v_gene: TRBV30; d_gene: NA; CDR3aa: CARSVRGYGYTF; CDR3nt: TGTGCCCGGAGTGTACGGGGCTATGGCTACACCTTC
j_gene: TRBJ1-6; abundance: NA; v_gene: TRBV4-3; d_gene: NA; CDR3aa: CASSQDVTGSSPLHF; CDR3nt: TGCGCCAGCAGCCAAGATGTAACAGGGAGTTCACCCCTCCACTTT
j_gene: TRBJ1-2; abundance: few; v_gene: TRBV9; d_gene: NA; CDR3aa: CASSVGQSGLYGYTF; CDR3nt: TGTGCCAGCAGCGTAGGCCAGTCAGGACTATATGGCTACACCTTC
j_gene: TRBJ2-7; abundance: NA; v_gene: TRBV7-8; d_gene: NA; CDR3aa: CASSQRTREMGYNEQYF; CDR3nt: TGTGCCAGCAGCCAGCGTACTAGGGAAATGGGATACAATGAGCAGTACTTC
j_gene: TRBJ2-4; abundance: NA; v_gene: TRBV27; d_gene: NA; CDR3aa: CASSPTDRTIAKNIQYF; CDR3nt: TGTGCCAGCAGTCCCACTGACAGAACCATAGCCAAAAACATTCAGTACTTC
j_gene: TRBJ1-1; abundance: NA; v_gene: TRBV12-3/TRBV12-4; d_gene: NA; CDR3aa: CASSFFTGTANTEAFF; CDR3nt: TGTGCCAGCAGTTTTTTTACGGGGACGGCGAACACTGAAGCTTTCTTT
j_gene: TRBJ2-1; abundance: NA; v_gene: TRBV6-5; d_gene: TRBD1; CDR3aa: CASRYGQGAYEQFF; CDR3nt: TGTGCCAGCCGTTACGGGCAGGGGGCTTATGAGCAGTTCTTC
j_gene: TRBJ2-5; abundance: NA; v_gene: TRBV3-1; d_gene: TRBD2; CDR3aa: CASRPGLGSTEQYF; CDR3nt: TGTGCCAGCAGGCCGGGACTAGGTTCGACTGAGCAGTACTTC
j_gene: TRBJ2-1; abundance: once; v_gene: TRBV4-3; d_gene: TRBD2; CDR3aa: CASSQDIAGVDYNEQFF; CDR3nt: TGCGCCAGCAGCCAAGATATAGCGGGAGTTGACTACAATGAGCAGTTCTTC
j_gene: TRBJ2-5; abundance: NA; v_gene: TRBV30; d_gene: NA; CDR3aa: CAWTSTFQETQYF; CDR3nt: TGTGCCTGGACGTCGACATTCCAAGAGACCCAGTACTTC
j_gene: TRBJ2-3; abundance: NA; v_gene: TRBV12-3/TRBV12-4; d_gene: TRBD2; CDR3aa: CASSLRGELARSTDTQYF; CDR3nt: TGTGCCAGCAGTTTAAGGGGAGAACTAGCGAGGAGCACAGATACGCAGTATTTT
j_gene: TRBJ2-3; abundance: few; v_gene: TRBV9; d_gene: NA; CDR3aa: CASSVAARFTDTQYF; CDR3nt: TGTGCCAGCAGCGTAGCAGCCAGGTTCACAGATACGCAGTATTTT
j_gene: TRBJ1-4; abundance: NA; v_gene: TRBV7-2; d_gene: NA; CDR3aa: CASRDGTVGEKLFF; CDR3nt: TGTGCCAGCAGAGATGGGACGGTTGGGGAAAAACTGTTTTTT
j_gene: TRBJ2-7; abundance: once; v_gene: TRBV11-2; d_gene: NA; CDR3aa: CASSLGGSDYNEQYF; CDR3nt: TGTGCCAGCAGCTTAGGGGGGTCAGACTACAATGAGCAGTACTTC
j_gene: TRBJ2-7; abundance: few; v_gene: TRBV7-2; d_gene: TRBD2; CDR3aa: CASSFSGALTYEQYF; CDR3nt: TGTGCCAGCAGCTTTAGCGGGGCACTCACCTACGAGCAGTACTTC
j_gene: TRBJ2-3; abundance: NA; v_gene: TRBV6-5; d_gene: NA; CDR3aa: CASRGDSYSTYF; CDR3nt: TGTGCCAGCAGGGGGGACTCCTATTCTACGTATTTT